Shown below are 9 T cell receptor beta chains from a single sample sequenced in a study of Japanese encephalitis immunity and Zika vaccine responses. TCRdb analysed the 5' RACE reads with MiXCR anew, one entry per CDR3 protein. This sample's table has 65 to 85 distinct CDR3 sequences. CFSE-labeled PBMCs were cultured around six days with peptide pools, each at 1 ug/mL. Unfixed live CD56-CD19-CD16-CD3+CD4+ CFSE-low cells were sorted as proliferating CD4 T cells. The sample here was antigen-activated CD4+ T cells from blood, cultured, taken during a Zika inactivated vaccine study. Source of these receptors: an adult man who received an inactivated Zika virus vaccine.

Judged by abundance, this clonotype is large. V gene TRBV30 combines with J gene TRBJ2-2, with no clear D. Per the germline V gene, CDR1 is GTSNPN and CDR2 is SVGIG (reference sequence). The CDR3 length is 16 residues. V gave up 4 bases and J gave up 3 bases, with 18 bases separating them. CDR3 nucleotides: TGTGCCTGGACGGGTGTACCACAAGCTTACACCGGGGAGCTGTTTTTT. This translates into CAWTGVPQAYTGELFF.

The V gene is TRBV24-1, the J gene TRBJ2-3; D remains unclear. Germline V gene sequence: CDR1 KGHDR, CDR2 SFDVKD. V was shortened by 7 bases and J by 0 bases, with 7 bases between the two germline ends. This CDR3 is built from 13 residues. CDR3 loop: CATSKISTDTQYF. In nucleotides, the CDR3 is TGTGCCACCAGCAAAATTAGCACAGATACGCAGTATTTT.

This clonotype is large. The chain is built from TRBV7-2 and TRBJ2-2, with D possibly matching TRBD2 (6 bases). The CDR3 contains 13 residues. The germline V gene has CDR1 SGHTA and CDR2 FQGNSA. V was cut by 5 bases and J by 7 bases, with 11 bases left in between. CDR3 region: CASSGLAIGELFF. The CDR3 DNA sequence: TGTGCCAGCAGCGGTCTAGCGATCGGGGAGCTGTTTTTT.

This clonotype showed up just a few times. The J gene is TRBJ1-2, the V gene TRBV2; 9 bases are a match to TRBD1. V shed 6 bases, J shed 7 bases, and the junction held 18 bases outside the gene matches. The CDR3 extends over 17 amino acids. Germline lookup yields CDR1 SNHLY and CDR2 FYNNEI. This chain's CDR3 is CASSHGQGSPRLGGYTF. For the CDR3, the DNA is TGTGCCAGCAGCCATGGACAGGGGAGCCCTCGTTTGGGTGGCTACACCTTC. Looking up the rest from reference TRBV2 and TRBJ1-2 gives the full variable domain: EPEVTQTPSHQVTQMGQEVILRCVPISNHLYFYWYRQILGQKVEFLVSFYNNEISEKSEIFDDQFSVERPDGSNFTLKIRSTKLEDSAMYFCASSHGQGSPRLGGYTFGSGTRLTVV.

The V gene is TRBV28, the J gene TRBJ1-6; TRBD1 matches 8 bases. This CDR3 is built from 14 residues. Per the germline V gene, CDR1 is MDHEN and CDR2 is SYDVKM. The V segment lost 5 bases and the J segment 11 bases; nucleotides outside the gene matches: 8. The CDR3 region is CASSPGTGAAPLHF. CDR3 in DNA: TGTGCCAGCAGTCCCGGGACAGGTGCTGCACCCCTCCACTTT.

Relative to its sample, this clonotype is large (0.1 to 1%). The rearrangement uses TRBV5-6 and TRBJ2-5; 9 bases are shared with TRBD1. The CDR3 contains 15 residues. The germline gives CDR1 SGHDT, CDR2 YYEEEE. Losses at the gene ends were 4 bases for V and 2 bases for J; bases not matched to a gene: 6. DNA for the CDR3: TGTGCCAGCAGCCCGGACAGGGGCTTACAAGAGACCCAGTACTTC. It yields the protein CASSPDRGLQETQYF.

This clonotype is deemed large. The chain carries TRBV6-5 and TRBJ1-5; D possibly corresponds to TRBD1 (6 bases). The V and J ends lost 8 bases and 7 bases respectively, with 18 bases between them. Germline V gives CDR1 MNHEY, CDR2 SVGAGI. This CDR3 has 14 amino acids. CDR3 coding DNA: TGTGCCAGCCGACGGTCAGGGGCAGGACAGCCCCAGCATTTT. This encodes CASRRSGAGQPQHF.

Concerning this clonotype itself: A much larger clone lies a single base off, so this may be a read error. The chain uses TRBV20-1 and TRBJ2-1, with TRBD1 matching over 12 bases. This CDR3 spans 15 amino acids. Germline CDR1 is DFQATT and CDR2 is SNEGSKA (reference sequence). The CDR3 DNA reads as TGCAGTGCCCAGGGGACAGGGGGCTTTTTCAATAAGCAGTTCTTC. This encodes CSAQGTGGFFNKQFF.

V is TRBV5-1 and J is TRBJ2-1; TRBD2 matches at 16 bases. Germline V gives CDR1 SGHRS, CDR2 YFSETQ. Losses at the gene ends were 7 bases for V and 2 bases for J; bases not matched to a gene: 6. The CDR3 has 17 residues. The CDR3 sequence is CASGWGLAGGTYNEQFF. DNA for the CDR3: TGCGCCAGCGGTTGGGGACTAGCGGGAGGGACCTACAATGAGCAGTTCTTC.